One sample yielded the 6 T cell receptor beta chains listed below, sequenced in a study of spatial heterogeneity in lung cancer. TCRdb analysed the 5' RACE reads with MiXCR anew, one entry per CDR3 protein. The sample holds about 6,900 distinct CDR3 sequences; approximately 17% are singletons and the top ten take roughly 12%. These receptors' targets are unknown. The sample's time point: sample taken at primary tumor resection. Study-wide findings and caveats: Higher tumor mutation counts went along with higher counts of expanded intratumoral alpha and beta TCRs.

The material sequenced was lung tumor tissue, taken at surgery. Receptors were obtained from a female donor with early-stage non-small cell lung cancer.

Relative to its sample, this clonotype is medium-sized. This rearrangement joins TRBV5-1 to TRBJ2-1, with D possibly matching TRBD2 (6 bases). The V end was cut by 2 bases, the J end by 8 bases, with 8 bases between. Per germline, CDR1 SGHRS and CDR2 YFSETQ. The CDR3 length is 12 residues. In DNA form, the CDR3 reads TGCGCCAGCAGCTTACGCGGGGATGAGCAGTTCTTC. Translation: CASSLRGDEQFF.

The chain joins TRBV28 to TRBJ2-7; maybe TRBD1 (6 bases). Germline V gene lookup returns CDR1 MDHEN and CDR2 SYDVKM. Between the trimmed V and J ends, which lost 6 bases and 4 bases, there was a span of 19 bases. This CDR3 region has 15 residues. CDR3 nucleotides: TGTGCCAGCAGCCCCACCAGCCGGGACACATACGAGCAGTACTTC. Protein: CASSPTSRDTYEQYF. Variable domain in full (rest from reference TRBV28 and TRBJ2-7): DVKVTQSSRYLVKRTGEKVFLECVQDMDHENMFWYRQDPGLGLRLIYFSYDVKMKEKGDIPEGYSVSREKKERFSLILESASTNQTSMYLCASSPTSRDTYEQYFGPGTRLTVT.

By share of the sample, this clonotype is medium-sized. The chain combines TRBV20-1 with TRBJ2-3; no definite D call. The ends were cut back, 0 bases at V and 3 bases at J, with 13 bases in the middle. The CDR3 loop spans 15 amino acids. Per germline, CDR1 DFQATT and CDR2 SNEGSKA (reference sequence). DNA for the CDR3: TGCAGTGCTAGAGATCTAGGAGCCCTTACAGATACGCAGTATTTT. This translates into CSARDLGALTDTQYF.

J is TRBJ1-4 and V is TRBV28, with D uncertain. The V gene's germline CDR1 is MDHEN and CDR2 SYDVKM. Trimming left V 6 bases short and J 16 bases short, with 21 bases between. This CDR3 has 13 amino acids. The chain's CDR3 is CASSLTSSSVGFF. The DNA of the CDR3 is TGTGCCAGCAGCCTGACGAGCTCTTCCGTTGGGTTTTTT.

The genes are TRBV12-3 or TRBV12-4 and TRBJ2-7; the match to TRBD1 covers 9 bases. The ends lost 6 bases at V and 3 bases at J; junction bases unmatched: 6. There are 14 residues in the CDR3. CDR3 bases: TGTGCCAGCAGCCGGGGACAGGGCATCTACGAGCAGTACTTC. This encodes CASSRGQGIYEQYF.

This clonotype was seen a handful of times. The chain is built from TRBV29-1 and TRBJ1-1; D perhaps matches TRBD1 (5 bases). The CDR3 consists of 12 residues. The germline gives CDR1 SQVTM, CDR2 ANQGSEA. V was clipped by 4 bases and J by 2 bases, with 8 bases between them. The DNA for the CDR3 is TGCAGCGTTGGGGGACGAAACACTGAAGCTTTCTTT. It encodes CSVGGRNTEAFF.